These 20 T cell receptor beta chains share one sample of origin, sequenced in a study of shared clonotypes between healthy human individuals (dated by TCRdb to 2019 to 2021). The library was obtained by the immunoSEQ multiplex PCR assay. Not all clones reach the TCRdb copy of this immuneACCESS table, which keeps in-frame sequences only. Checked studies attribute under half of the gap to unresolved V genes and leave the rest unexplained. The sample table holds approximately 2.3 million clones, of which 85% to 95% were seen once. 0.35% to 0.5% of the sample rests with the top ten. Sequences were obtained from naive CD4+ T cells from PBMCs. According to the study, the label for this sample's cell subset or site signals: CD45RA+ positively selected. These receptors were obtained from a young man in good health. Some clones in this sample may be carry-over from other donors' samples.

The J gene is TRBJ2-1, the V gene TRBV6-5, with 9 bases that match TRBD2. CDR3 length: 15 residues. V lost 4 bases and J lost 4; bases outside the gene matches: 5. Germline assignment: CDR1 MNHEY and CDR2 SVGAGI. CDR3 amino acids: CASSSIAGGYNEQFF. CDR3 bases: TGTGCCAGCAGTTCTATCGCGGGAGGGTACAATGAGCAGTTCTTC.

Here the CDR3 reads CASSLDPLNEDEQFF. The CDR3 region has the DNA TGCGCCAGCAGCTTGGACCCTTTAAATGAGGATGAGCAGTTCTTC. The chain recombines TRBV5-1 with TRBJ2-1; D gene uncertain. CDR3 length: 15 residues. Germline loops: CDR1 SGHRS, CDR2 YFSETQ. V was trimmed by 0 bases and J by 8 bases, leaving 15 bases between them.

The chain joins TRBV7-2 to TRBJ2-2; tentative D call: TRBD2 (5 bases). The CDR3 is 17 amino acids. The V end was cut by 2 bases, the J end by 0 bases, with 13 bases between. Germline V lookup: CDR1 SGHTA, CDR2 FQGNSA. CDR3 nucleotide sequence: TGTGCCAGCAGCTTACGGGCGACCGGGGCGAACACCGGGGAGCTGTTTTTT. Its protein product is CASSLRATGANTGELFF.

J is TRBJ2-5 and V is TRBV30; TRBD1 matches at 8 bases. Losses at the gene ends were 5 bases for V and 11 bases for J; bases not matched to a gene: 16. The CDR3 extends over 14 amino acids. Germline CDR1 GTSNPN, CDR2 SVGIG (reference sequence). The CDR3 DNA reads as TGTGCCTGGGACAGGGGCCCCTCCCTGGGTGAGCAGTACTTC. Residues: CAWDRGPSLGEQYF. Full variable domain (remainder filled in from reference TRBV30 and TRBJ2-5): SQTIHQWPATLVQPVGSPLSLECTVEGTSNPNLYWYRQAAGRGLQLLFYSVGIGQISSEVPQNLSASRPQDRQFILSSKKLLLSDSGFYLCAWDRGPSLGEQYFGPGTRLLVL.

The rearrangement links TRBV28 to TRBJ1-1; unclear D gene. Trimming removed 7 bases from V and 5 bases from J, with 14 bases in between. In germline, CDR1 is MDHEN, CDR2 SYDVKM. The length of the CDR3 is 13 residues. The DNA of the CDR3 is TGTGCCAGCACATCCGATTTGGAGACTGAAGCTTTCTTT. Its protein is CASTSDLETEAFF.

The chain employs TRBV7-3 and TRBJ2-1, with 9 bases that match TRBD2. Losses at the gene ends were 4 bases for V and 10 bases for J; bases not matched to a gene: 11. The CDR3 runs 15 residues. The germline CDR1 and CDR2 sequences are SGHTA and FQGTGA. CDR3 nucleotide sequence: TGTGCCAGCAGCTCTGCGTTAGCGGGAGTAAGCGAGCAGTTCTTC. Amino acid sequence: CASSSALAGVSEQFF.

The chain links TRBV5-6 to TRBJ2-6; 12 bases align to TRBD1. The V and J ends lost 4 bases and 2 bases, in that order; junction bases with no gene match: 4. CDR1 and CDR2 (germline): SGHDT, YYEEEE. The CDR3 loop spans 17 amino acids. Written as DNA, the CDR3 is TGTGCCAGCAGCGGGACAGGGGGCGCAGCTGGGGCCAACGTCCTGACTTTC. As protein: CASSGTGGAAGANVLTF. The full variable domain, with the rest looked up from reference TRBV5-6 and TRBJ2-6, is DAGVTQSPTHLIKTRGQQVTLRCSPKSGHDTVSWYQQALGQGPQFIFQYYEEEERQRGNFPDRFSGHQFPNYSSELNVNALLLGDSALYLCASSGTGGAAGANVLTFGAGSRLTVL.

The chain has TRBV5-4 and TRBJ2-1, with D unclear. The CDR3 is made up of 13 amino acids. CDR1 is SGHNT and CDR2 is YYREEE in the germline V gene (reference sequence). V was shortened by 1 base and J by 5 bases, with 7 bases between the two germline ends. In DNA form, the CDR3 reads TGTGCCAGCAGCTTGAGGATCGACAATGAGCAGTTCTTC. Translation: CASSLRIDNEQFF.

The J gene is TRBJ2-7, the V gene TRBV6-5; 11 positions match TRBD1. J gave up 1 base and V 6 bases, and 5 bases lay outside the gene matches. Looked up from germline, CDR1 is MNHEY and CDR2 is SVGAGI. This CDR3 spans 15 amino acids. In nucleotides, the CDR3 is TGTGCCAGCAGCTCCGGGACAGGGGGGTCCTACGAGCAGTACTTC. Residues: CASSSGTGGSYEQYF.

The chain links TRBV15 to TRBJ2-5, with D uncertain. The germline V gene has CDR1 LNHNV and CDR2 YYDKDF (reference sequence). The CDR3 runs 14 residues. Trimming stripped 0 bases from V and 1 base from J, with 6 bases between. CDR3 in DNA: TGTGCCACCAGCAGAGACGTGGCCCAAGAGACCCAGTACTTC. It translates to CATSRDVAQETQYF.

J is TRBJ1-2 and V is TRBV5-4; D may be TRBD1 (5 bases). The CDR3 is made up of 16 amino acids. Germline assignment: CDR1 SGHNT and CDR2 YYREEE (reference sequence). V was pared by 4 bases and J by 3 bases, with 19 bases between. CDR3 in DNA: TGTGCCAGCAGCGATGTCGCTGGGGGTCGGGACTATGGCTACACCTTC. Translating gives CASSDVAGGRDYGYTF.

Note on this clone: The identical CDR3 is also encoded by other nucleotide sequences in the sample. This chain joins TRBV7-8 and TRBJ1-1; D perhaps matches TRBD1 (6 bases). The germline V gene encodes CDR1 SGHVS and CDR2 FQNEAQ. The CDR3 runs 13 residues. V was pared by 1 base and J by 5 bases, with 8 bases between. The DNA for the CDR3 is TGTGCCAGCAGCTTAGTAAGGGGGACTGAAGCTTTCTTT. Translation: CASSLVRGTEAFF.

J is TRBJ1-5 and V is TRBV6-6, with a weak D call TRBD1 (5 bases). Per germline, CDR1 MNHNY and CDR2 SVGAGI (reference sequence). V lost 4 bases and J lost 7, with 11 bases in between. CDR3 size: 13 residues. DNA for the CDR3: TGTGCCAGCAGTTCCGGGGGAGGGCAGCCCCAGCATTTT. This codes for CASSSGGGQPQHF.

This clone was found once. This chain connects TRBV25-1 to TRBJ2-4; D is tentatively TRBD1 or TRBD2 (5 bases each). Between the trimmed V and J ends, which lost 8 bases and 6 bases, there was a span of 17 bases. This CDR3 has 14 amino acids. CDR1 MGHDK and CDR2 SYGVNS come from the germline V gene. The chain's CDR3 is CASRDAGRRNIQYF. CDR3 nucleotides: TGTGCCAGCCGGGACGCCGGGCGGAGAAACATTCAGTACTTC.

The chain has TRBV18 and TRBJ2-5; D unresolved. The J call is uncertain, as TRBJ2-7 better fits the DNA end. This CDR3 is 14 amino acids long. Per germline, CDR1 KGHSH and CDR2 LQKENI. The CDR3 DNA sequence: TGTGCCAGCTCACCTAGTCTAGAATCGTACGAGCAGTACTTC. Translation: CASSPSLESYEQYF.

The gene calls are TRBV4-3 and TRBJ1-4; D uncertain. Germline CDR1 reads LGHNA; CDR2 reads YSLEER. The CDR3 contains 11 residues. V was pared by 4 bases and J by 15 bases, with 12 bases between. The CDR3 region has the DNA TGCGCCAGCAGCCGGGGAGTCGAGGTGTTTTTT. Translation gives CASSRGVEVFF.

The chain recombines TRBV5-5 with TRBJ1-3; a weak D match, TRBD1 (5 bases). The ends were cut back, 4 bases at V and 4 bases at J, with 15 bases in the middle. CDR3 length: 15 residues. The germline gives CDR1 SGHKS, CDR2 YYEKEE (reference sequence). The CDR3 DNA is TGTGCCAGCAGCCAAGAGTCCGGGGACGGAAACACCATATATTTT. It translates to CASSQESGDGNTIYF.

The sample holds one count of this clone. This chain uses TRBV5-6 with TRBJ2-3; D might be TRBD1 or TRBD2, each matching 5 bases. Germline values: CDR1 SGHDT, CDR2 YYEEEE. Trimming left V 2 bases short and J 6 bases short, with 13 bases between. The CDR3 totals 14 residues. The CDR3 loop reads CASSLQLGTDTQYF. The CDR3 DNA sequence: TGTGCCAGCAGCTTACAGTTGGGGACCGATACGCAGTATTTT.

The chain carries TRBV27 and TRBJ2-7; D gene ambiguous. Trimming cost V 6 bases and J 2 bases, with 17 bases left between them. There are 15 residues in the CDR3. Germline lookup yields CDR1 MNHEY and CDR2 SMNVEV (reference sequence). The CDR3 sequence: CASRNPTLTAYEQYF. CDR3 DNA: TGTGCCAGCAGAAACCCAACCTTAACAGCCTACGAGCAGTACTTC.

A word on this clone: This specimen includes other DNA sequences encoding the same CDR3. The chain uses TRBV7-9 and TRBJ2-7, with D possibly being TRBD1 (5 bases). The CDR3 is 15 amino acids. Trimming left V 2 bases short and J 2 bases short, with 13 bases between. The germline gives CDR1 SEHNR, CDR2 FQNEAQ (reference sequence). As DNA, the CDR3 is TGTGCCAGCAGCTTATTGCAGGGTGGGGCCTACGAGCAGTACTTC. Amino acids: CASSLLQGGAYEQYF.